This entry concerns a single T cell receptor beta chain. TCRdb's copy holds only in-frame clones and misses some; the assay was immunoSEQ multiplex PCR. The sample consists of 55,000 to 80,000 clones, about four fifths of them appearing once. The sample belongs to a study of neoadjuvant anti-PD-1 for oral cavity cancer. As for the study in general: Non-progressing patients received a fourth nivolumab dose near day 43, then surgery on days 50-56.

The CDR3 has 13 residues. Per germline, CDR1 SNHLY and CDR2 FYNNEI. Between the trimmed V and J ends, which lost 5 bases and 6 bases, there was a span of 13 bases. Sequencing was performed on PBMCs, taken before nivolumab (anti-PD-1) treatment. This sequence originates from a person between 40 and 85 years old with oral cavity squamous cell carcinoma. The V gene is TRBV2, the J gene TRBJ1-1; D uncertain. The chain's CDR3 is CASSSVVRAEAFF. CDR3 sequence (DNA): TGTGCCAGCAGTAGCGTTGTTAGGGCTGAAGCTTTCTTT.